These 28 T cell receptor beta chains came from one sample sequenced in a study of blood T cell repertoires in COVID-19 (dated by TCRdb to 2019 to 2021). Library prep was done by the immunoSEQ multiplex PCR assay. TCRdb holds this immuneACCESS table with in-frame rearrangements only. Some clones are missing; in checked studies, unresolved V genes explain under half, and the rest has no known cause. The sample table contains 250,000 or so clones; only one count was recorded for approximately 89% of them. The ten largest make up roughly 2.4% of the sample. Sequencing was done on a sample of PBMCs or T cells enriched from blood (not recorded which). Receptor source: a woman aged 40 to 50 with acute COVID-19.

The chain uses TRBV29-1 and TRBJ1-3; TRBD1 agrees at 10 bases. V lost 6 bases, J lost 1 base, and 9 bases stayed unmatched. Germline CDR1 is SQVTM and CDR2 is ANQGSEA. CDR3 size: 16 residues. The CDR3 nucleotides read TGCAGCGTCCTGGGACAGGGGAAGGGGTCTGGAAACACCATATATTTT. It encodes CSVLGQGKGSGNTIYF.

The chain couples TRBV10-1 to TRBJ2-5; 10 positions agree with TRBD2. The CDR3 length is 17 residues. The germline V gene encodes CDR1 WNHNN and CDR2 SYGVQD (reference sequence). The V segment lost 4 bases and the J segment 2 bases; nucleotides outside the gene matches: 10. CDR3 nucleotide sequence: TGCGCCAGCAGTGGAAGCCGTAGCGGGGGGTCTCAAGAGACCCAGTACTTC. It yields the protein CASSGSRSGGSQETQYF.

This clone was seen just once. This rearrangement joins TRBV6-5 to TRBJ2-7; the match to TRBD1 covers 7 bases. The V segment lost 6 bases and the J segment 4 bases; nucleotides outside the gene matches: 6. Germline CDR1 is MNHEY and CDR2 is SVGAGI. CDR3 size: 13 residues. The DNA of the CDR3 is TGTGCCAGCAGCGGACAGGAATTTTACGAGCAGTACTTC. Translated, it gives CASSGQEFYEQYF.

V and J are TRBV7-8 and TRBJ1-5; 7 bases are a match to TRBD1. CDR1 SGHVS and CDR2 FQNEAQ come from the germline V gene. The CDR3 is made up of 16 amino acids. V lost 5 bases, J lost 0 bases, and 7 bases stayed unmatched. The CDR3 region is CASSPRGLRSNQPQHF. CDR3 nucleotides: TGTGCCAGCAGCCCGAGGGGGCTCCGTAGCAATCAGCCCCAGCATTTT.

The chain combines TRBV7-2 with TRBJ1-2, with a tentative D call TRBD1 (5 bases). The CDR3 contains 15 residues. Germline CDR1 SGHTA, CDR2 FQGNSA. Trimming shortened V by 2 bases and J by 4 bases, and 14 bases separated the two germline ends. The CDR3 DNA is TGTGCCAGCAGCTTATCAGGGACTGATCTCTATGGCTACACCTTC. This sequence encodes CASSLSGTDLYGYTF. Combining the CDR3 with reference TRBV7-2 and TRBJ1-2 gives the whole variable domain GAGVSQSPSNKVTEKGKDVELRCDPISGHTALYWYRQSLGQGLEFLIYFQGNSAPDKSGLPSDRFSAERTGGSVSTLTIQRTQQEDSAVYLCASSLSGTDLYGYTFGSGTRLTVV.

The chain is built from TRBV5-1 and TRBJ1-2; possibly TRBD1 for D (6 bases). The CDR3 contains 14 residues. Trimming took 1 base from V and 6 from J, leaving 13 bases between them. Germline V gene lookup returns CDR1 SGHRS and CDR2 YFSETQ. The CDR3 loop reads CASSLTGLLHGYTF. In nucleotides, the CDR3 is TGCGCCAGCAGCTTGACAGGGCTGCTTCATGGCTACACCTTC.

V is TRBV27 and J is TRBJ1-2; D possibly corresponds to TRBD1 (6 bases). CDR1 is MNHEY, CDR2 SMNVEV, per germline (reference sequence). V was cut by 5 bases and J by 4 bases, with 11 bases left in between. This CDR3 comprises 13 residues. The CDR3 is CASSGQGIYGYTF. Written as DNA, the CDR3 is TGTGCCAGCAGTGGTCAGGGGATCTATGGCTACACCTTC.

This chain links TRBV19 with TRBJ2-2, with a possible D match to TRBD2 (6 bases). V lost 6 bases to trimming and J lost 5 bases, with 10 bases between them. The CDR3 spans 13 residues. CDR1 and CDR2 from the germline V gene are LNHDA and SQIVND (reference sequence). The chain's CDR3 is CASSPRGTGELFF. CDR3 coding DNA: TGTGCCAGTAGCCCACGGGGGACCGGGGAGCTGTTTTTT. Filled out from reference TRBV19 and TRBJ2-2, the complete variable domain reads DGGITQSPKYLFRKEGQNVTLSCEQNLNHDAMYWYRQDPGQGLRLIYYSQIVNDFQKGDIAEGYSVSREKKESFPLTVTSAQKNPTAFYLCASSPRGTGELFFGEGSRLTVL.

This clone was recorded only once. This chain joins TRBV7-2 and TRBJ2-7; 7 bases align to TRBD1. CDR3 length: 11 residues. Germline CDR1 reads SGHTA; CDR2 reads FQGNSA. The ends lost 1 base at V and 12 bases at J; junction bases unmatched: 3. The CDR3 DNA is TGTGCCAGCAGCTTAGTAGGGACAGTGTACTTC. Translation: CASSLVGTVYF. The full variable domain, completed using reference TRBV7-2 and TRBJ2-7, is GAGVSQSPSNKVTEKGKDVELRCDPISGHTALYWYRQSLGQGLEFLIYFQGNSAPDKSGLPSDRFSAERTGGSVSTLTIQRTQQEDSAVYLCASSLVGTVYFGPGTRLTVT.

This sequence joins TRBV5-4 and TRBJ1-6, with D perhaps matching TRBD1 (5 bases). Germline-derived CDR1 and CDR2 are SGHNT and YYREEE (reference sequence). CDR3 size: 15 residues. The V and J ends lost 1 base and 7 bases respectively, with 12 bases between them. CDR3 residues: CASSLQGARNSPLHF. Written as DNA, the CDR3 is TGTGCCAGCAGCTTGCAAGGGGCTAGGAATTCACCCCTCCACTTT.

The rearrangement uses TRBV6-6 and TRBJ1-5; 10 nucleotides agree with TRBD1. CDR1 is MNHNY and CDR2 is SVGAGI in the germline V gene (reference sequence). Trimming took 5 bases from V and 7 from J; bases not matched to a gene: 17. This CDR3 is 18 amino acids long. The CDR3 DNA sequence: TGTGCCAGCAGTCCTGGGAACCGGGACAGGGGAAAAAGACAGCCCCAGCATTTT. This gives the protein CASSPGNRDRGKRQPQHF.

As to this clone: The sample holds other DNA sequences that translate to the same CDR3. The rearrangement links TRBV3-1 (or the pseudogene TRBV3-2) to TRBJ2-5; D unclear. The CDR3 runs 12 residues. Germline lookup yields CDR1 LGHDT and CDR2 YNNKEL (reference sequence). V was clipped by 0 bases and J by 4 bases, with 3 bases between them. The CDR3 loop is CASSQDRETQYF. For the CDR3, the DNA is TGTGCCAGCAGCCAAGATCGAGAGACCCAGTACTTC.

The chain carries TRBV3-1 (or the pseudogene TRBV3-2) and TRBJ1-1, with D unresolved. The V and J ends lost 3 bases and 4 bases respectively, with 6 bases between them. The CDR3 spans 12 residues. Germline lookup yields CDR1 LGHDT and CDR2 YNNKEL (reference sequence). CDR3 residues: CASSHGGTEAFF. In DNA, the CDR3 is TGTGCCAGCAGCCACGGTGGCACTGAAGCTTTCTTT.

This clone was detected only a few times. The chain is built from TRBV18 and TRBJ1-6; TRBD1 aligns across 9 bases. V dropped 3 bases and J dropped 6; count of bases not matched to a gene: 6. The CDR3 covers 16 residues. Germline CDR1 is KGHSH and CDR2 is LQKENI. CDR3 region: CASSPLGTGINSPLHF. The CDR3 DNA is TGTGCCAGCTCACCCCTTGGGACAGGGATTAATTCACCCCTCCACTTT.

DNA of the CDR3: TGTGCCAGCAGCTTAGCCCGGACAGGGACCTACGAGCAGTACTTC. Protein product: CASSLARTGTYEQYF. This chain links TRBV7-2 with TRBJ2-7, with 8 positions matching TRBD1. CDR1 and CDR2 (germline): SGHTA, FQGNSA. The CDR3 has 15 residues. J was trimmed by 2 bases and V by 0 bases; bases with no gene match: 3.

This chain links TRBV5-1 with TRBJ2-5; TRBD1 aligns across 8 bases. Germline CDR1 SGHRS, CDR2 YFSETQ. CDR3 length equals 15 residues. V lost 0 bases to trimming and J lost 5 bases; unmatched junction nucleotides: 6. The CDR3 DNA sequence: TGCGCCAGCAGCTTGGCCAGCCGACAGGGGGAGACCCAGTACTTC. Translating it yields CASSLASRQGETQYF. Full variable domain (outside the CDR3, taken from reference TRBV5-1 and TRBJ2-5): KAGVTQTPRYLIKTRGQQVTLSCSPISGHRSVSWYQQTPGQGLQFLFEYFSETQRNKGNFPGRFSGRQFSNSRSEMNVSTLELGDSALYLCASSLASRQGETQYFGPGTRLLVL.

CDR3 in DNA: TGTGCCAGCAGTCATATAGCGGGAGTCGGATCCTACAATGAGCAGTTCTTC. This codes for CASSHIAGVGSYNEQFF. This chain links TRBV6-2 or TRBV6-3 with TRBJ2-1; TRBD2 agrees at 9 bases. The junction had 9 bases not matched to a gene; V was cut back by 5 bases and J by 1 base. Germline loops: CDR1 MNHEY, CDR2 SVGEGT. The CDR3 length is 17 residues.

The count of this clone is one. The chain carries TRBV12-3 or TRBV12-4 and TRBJ1-5, with unresolved D. The CDR3 sequence is 13 residues long. V was clipped by 3 bases and J by 5 bases, with 8 bases between them. The chain's CDR3 is CASSFGLDQPQHF. The DNA of the CDR3 is TGTGCCAGCAGTTTCGGACTCGATCAGCCCCAGCATTTT.

For this clone: Other nucleotide sequences from this sample produce the same CDR3. The chain combines TRBV5-1 with TRBJ2-1; possibly TRBD1 for D (6 bases). The CDR3 consists of 15 residues. With 1 base removed from V and 4 bases from J, the gap between germline ends came to 12 bases. The V gene's germline CDR1 is SGHRS and CDR2 YFSETQ. CDR3 DNA: TGCGCCAGCAGCTTGTCTGGGGGCGCGTACAATGAGCAGTTCTTC. Translated, it gives CASSLSGGAYNEQFF.

The chain has TRBV7-9 and TRBJ1-1; no reliable D call. Trimming took 5 bases from V and 2 from J, leaving 6 bases between them. CDR1 and CDR2 (germline): SEHNR, FQNEAQ (reference sequence). This CDR3 has 12 residues. CDR3 region: CASSPINTEAFF. CDR3 bases: TGTGCCAGCAGCCCTATTAACACTGAAGCTTTCTTT.

This clone was counted once. The DNA for the CDR3 is TGTGCCAGCAGCTTATTAGGAGGCATGAATTCACCCCTCCACTTT. It specifies CASSLLGGMNSPLHF. The chain combines TRBV7-2 with TRBJ1-6; D is uncertain. Germline CDR1 reads SGHTA; CDR2 reads FQGNSA. V dropped 2 bases and J dropped 7 bases, with 12 bases sitting between them. This CDR3 has 15 amino acids.

The chain links TRBV12-5 to TRBJ2-7; 7 bases align to TRBD1. V lost 2 bases, J lost 2 bases, and 9 bases stayed unmatched. This CDR3 is 16 amino acids long. Germline V CDR1 and CDR2: LGHNT, FRNRAP. CDR3 in amino acids: CASGLNPRDSAYEQYF. In nucleotides, the CDR3 is TGTGCTAGTGGTTTGAACCCTCGGGACAGTGCCTACGAGCAGTACTTC. The variable domain in full, completed from reference TRBV12-5 and TRBJ2-7, reads DARVTQTPRHKVTEMGQEVTMRCQPILGHNTVFWYRQTMMQGLELLAYFRNRAPLDDSGMPKDRFSAEMPDATLATLKIQPSEPRDSAVYFCASGLNPRDSAYEQYFGPGTRLTVT.

The gene calls are TRBV27 and TRBJ1-2, with TRBD1 as a possible D gene (6 bases). CDR3 length: 12 residues. CDR1 MNHEY and CDR2 SMNVEV come from the germline V gene (reference sequence). V lost 6 bases to trimming and J lost 4 bases, with 9 bases between them. CDR3 loop: CASSPTGYGYTF. In DNA, the CDR3 is TGTGCCAGCAGCCCGACAGGCTATGGCTACACCTTC.

V gene TRBV30 combines with J gene TRBJ1-2; 7 positions agree with TRBD1. Germline V gene lookup returns CDR1 GTSNPN and CDR2 SVGIG (reference sequence). This CDR3 has 13 amino acids. The ends lost 5 bases at V and 2 bases at J; junction bases unmatched: 5. The CDR3: CAWEDRPNYGYTF. In DNA form, the CDR3 reads TGTGCCTGGGAGGACAGGCCCAACTATGGCTACACCTTC. The full variable domain, its missing parts supplied by reference TRBV30 and TRBJ1-2, is SQTIHQWPATLVQPVGSPLSLECTVEGTSNPNLYWYRQAAGRGLQLLFYSVGIGQISSEVPQNLSASRPQDRQFILSSKKLLLSDSGFYLCAWEDRPNYGYTFGSGTRLTVV.

The J gene is TRBJ2-3, the V gene TRBV4-3, with D possibly TRBD1 on 5 matching bases. Trimming removed 0 bases from V and 2 bases from J, with 9 bases in between. Germline V gene sequence: CDR1 LGHNA, CDR2 YSLEER. CDR3 length equals 15 residues. CDR3 residues: CASSQEQGLTDTQYF. In DNA, the CDR3 is TGCGCCAGCAGCCAAGAGCAGGGCCTCACAGATACGCAGTATTTT.

The gene calls are TRBV4-1 and TRBJ2-5; D is possibly TRBD2 (5 bases). This CDR3 has 14 residues. CDR1 MGHRA and CDR2 YSYEKL come from the germline V gene. Trimming took 4 bases from V and 2 from J, leaving 11 bases between them. CDR3 DNA: TGCGCCAGCAGCCCACTAGATGCACAAGAGACCCAGTACTTC. Translated, it gives CASSPLDAQETQYF.

The CDR3 protein is CASRRLADTQYF. In DNA form, the CDR3 reads TGTGCCAGCAGGCGACTAGCGGATACGCAGTATTTT. The chain has TRBV11-2 and TRBJ2-3, with TRBD2 matching over 8 bases. CDR3 length equals 12 residues. Germline lookup yields CDR1 SGHAT and CDR2 FQNNGV. V lost 6 bases, J lost 6 bases, and 2 bases stayed unmatched.

The chain links TRBV19 to TRBJ2-5; 9 nucleotides agree with TRBD2. Trimming cost V 3 bases and J 5 bases; bases outside gene matches: 4. This CDR3 has 14 amino acids. CDR1 is LNHDA, CDR2 SQIVND, per germline (reference sequence). The CDR3 DNA sequence: TGTGCCAGTAGTATCCAGGGACTAGCCGAGACCCAGTACTTC. It translates to CASSIQGLAETQYF.